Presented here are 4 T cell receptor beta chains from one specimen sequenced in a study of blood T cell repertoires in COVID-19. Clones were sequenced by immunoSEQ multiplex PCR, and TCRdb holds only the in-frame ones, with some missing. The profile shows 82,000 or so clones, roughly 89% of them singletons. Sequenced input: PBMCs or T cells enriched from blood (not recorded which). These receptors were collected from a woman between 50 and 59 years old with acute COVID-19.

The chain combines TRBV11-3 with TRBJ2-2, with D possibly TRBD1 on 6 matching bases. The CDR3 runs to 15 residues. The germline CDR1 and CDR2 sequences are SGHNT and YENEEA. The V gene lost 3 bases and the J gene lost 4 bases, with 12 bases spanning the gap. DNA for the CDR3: TGTGCCAGCAGCTTTTCAGGGGAAGGCACCGGGGAGCTGTTTTTT. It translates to CASSFSGEGTGELFF.

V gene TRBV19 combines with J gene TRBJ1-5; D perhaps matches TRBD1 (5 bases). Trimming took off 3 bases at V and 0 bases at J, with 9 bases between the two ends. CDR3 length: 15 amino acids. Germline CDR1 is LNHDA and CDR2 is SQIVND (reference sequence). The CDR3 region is CASSMGGNSNQPQHF. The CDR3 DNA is TGTGCCAGTAGTATGGGGGGTAATAGCAATCAGCCCCAGCATTTT.

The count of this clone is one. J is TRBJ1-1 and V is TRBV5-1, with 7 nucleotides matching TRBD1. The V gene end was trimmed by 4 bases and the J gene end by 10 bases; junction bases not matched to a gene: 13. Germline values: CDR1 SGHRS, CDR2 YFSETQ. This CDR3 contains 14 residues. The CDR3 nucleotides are TGCGCCAGCAGCGCGCTCACAGGGGCCGGGGGAGCTTTCTTT. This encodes CASSALTGAGGAFF.

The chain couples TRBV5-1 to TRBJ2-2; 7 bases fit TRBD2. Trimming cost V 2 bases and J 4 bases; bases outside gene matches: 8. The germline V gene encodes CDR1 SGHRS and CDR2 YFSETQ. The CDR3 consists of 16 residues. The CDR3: CASSFGGSGITGELFF. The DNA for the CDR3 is TGCGCCAGCAGCTTTGGCGGGAGCGGTATCACCGGGGAGCTGTTTTTT. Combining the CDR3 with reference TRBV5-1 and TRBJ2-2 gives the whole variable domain KAGVTQTPRYLIKTRGQQVTLSCSPISGHRSVSWYQQTPGQGLQFLFEYFSETQRNKGNFPGRFSGRQFSNSRSEMNVSTLELGDSALYLCASSFGGSGITGELFFGEGSRLTVL.